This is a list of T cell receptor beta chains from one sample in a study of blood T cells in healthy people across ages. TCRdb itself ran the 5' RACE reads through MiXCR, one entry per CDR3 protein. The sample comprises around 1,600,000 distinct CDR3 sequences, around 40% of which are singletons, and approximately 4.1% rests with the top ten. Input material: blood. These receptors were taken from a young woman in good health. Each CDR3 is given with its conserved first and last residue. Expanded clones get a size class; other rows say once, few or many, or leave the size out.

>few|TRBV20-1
CSAGGDRVNYPTYEQFF
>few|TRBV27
CASRPPYGYTF
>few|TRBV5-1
CASTQDRMNTEAFF
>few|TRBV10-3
CAISVEGPSYNSPLHF
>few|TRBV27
CASSSPQREGADTQYF
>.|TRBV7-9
CASSQNAGDSPLHF
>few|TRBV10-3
CAIATGIGEQYF
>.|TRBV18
CASSPTSVQETQFF
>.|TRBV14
CASSSWDRGPQETQYF
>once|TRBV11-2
CASSKGQPSLRADTQYF
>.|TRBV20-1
CSATTQYEQYF
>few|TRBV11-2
CASSLEGAGYYEQYF
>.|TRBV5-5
CASRVTGSSYNEQYF
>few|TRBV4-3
CASSQHGQVEQYF
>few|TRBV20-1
CSAVHVETQYF
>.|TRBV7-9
CASSLQRTGGLGELFF
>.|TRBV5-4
CASSLSHTDPSDGYTF
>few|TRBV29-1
CSVDQTSAGEQYF
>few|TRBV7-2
CASSPDGHSNQPQHF
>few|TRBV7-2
CASSLASDSRADTQYF
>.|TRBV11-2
CASSLVPLGGRDNEQYF
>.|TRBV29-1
CSVLRQGWTSYTF
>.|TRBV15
CATMPTQGAGNTEAFF
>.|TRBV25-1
CAGSEFTPSPYNEQFF
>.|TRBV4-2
CASSQGGDRTNEQFF
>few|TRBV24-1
CATSDPPADTQYF
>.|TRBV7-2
CASSSVAGPPGEQYF
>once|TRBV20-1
CSARPHPPMKDGYTF
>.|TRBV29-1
CSVATLGGQHTEAFF
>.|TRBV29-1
CSVVDFATNEKLFF
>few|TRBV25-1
CASKSYNEQFF
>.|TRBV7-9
CASSLGGVYGLADTQYF
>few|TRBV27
CASSSTTGGGSYNEQFF
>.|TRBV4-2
CASSQGSGAGNEQFF
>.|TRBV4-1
CASSQPGLFNEQYF
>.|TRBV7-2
CASSPTGGRGIGTEAFF
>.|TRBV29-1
CSVSPRTSGGYNEQFF
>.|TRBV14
CASSLRLGVSTDTQYF
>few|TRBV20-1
CSARDFGTGGLNTEAFF
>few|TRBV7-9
CASSLAAGIFSGANVLTF
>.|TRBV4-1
CASTRTSGFNTGELFF
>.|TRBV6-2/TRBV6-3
CASSYSMGGLAKNIQYF
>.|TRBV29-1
CSGADTEAFF
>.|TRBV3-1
CVVRGPLDEQFF
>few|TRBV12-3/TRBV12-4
CASSGLWAEQYF
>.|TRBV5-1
CASSLGVSGGTEAFF
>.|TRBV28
CASSLGSGVGAYEQYF
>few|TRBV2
CASRGESLHGYTF
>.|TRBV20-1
CSARDLRYGVYEQYF
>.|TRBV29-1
CSALTGGTDTQYF
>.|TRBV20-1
CSAREANKNIQYF
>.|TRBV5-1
CASSPRQGDSPLHF
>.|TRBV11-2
CASSLGLEKFF